This record covers a single TCR beta chain. The data derive from a study of memory CD4+ T cells and cytomegalovirus serostatus. V was clipped by 10 bases and J by 2 bases, with 13 bases between them. Germline loops: CDR1 MNHNY, CDR2 SVGAGI (reference sequence). The length of the CDR3 is 13 residues. The sort gate was single viable CD3+CD4+CD8-CD45RO+ cells for memory CD4+ T cells. Sequencing used immunoSEQ multiplex PCR; TCRdb keeps in-frame clones, though not all of them. The table includes some 26,000 clones, approximately 80% detected once. The clonotype originates from an adult in good health and CMV-seronegative. The specimen sequenced was memory CD4+ T cells from blood. V and J are TRBV6-6 and TRBJ2-3; D is undetermined. CDR3 sequence (DNA): TGTGCCACCTCTCGGCCTACCACAGATACGCAGTATTTT. It yields the protein CATSRPTTDTQYF.